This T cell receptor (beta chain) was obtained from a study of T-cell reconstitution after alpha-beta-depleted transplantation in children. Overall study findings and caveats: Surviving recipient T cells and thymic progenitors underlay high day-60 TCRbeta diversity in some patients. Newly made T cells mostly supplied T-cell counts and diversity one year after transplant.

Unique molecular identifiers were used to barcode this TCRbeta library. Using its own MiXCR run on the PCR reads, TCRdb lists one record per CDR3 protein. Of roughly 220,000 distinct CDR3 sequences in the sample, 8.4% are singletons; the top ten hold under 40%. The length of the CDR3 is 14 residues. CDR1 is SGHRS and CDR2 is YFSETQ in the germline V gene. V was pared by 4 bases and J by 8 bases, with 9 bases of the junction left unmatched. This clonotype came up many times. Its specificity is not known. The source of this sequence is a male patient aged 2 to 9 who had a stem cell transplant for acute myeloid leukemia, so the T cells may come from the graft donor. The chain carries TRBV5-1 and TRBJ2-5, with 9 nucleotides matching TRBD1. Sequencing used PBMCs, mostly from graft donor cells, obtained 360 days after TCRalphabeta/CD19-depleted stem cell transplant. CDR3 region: CASSASDRGGTQYF. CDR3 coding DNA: TGCGCCAGCAGCGCCTCGGACAGGGGTGGAACCCAGTACTTC. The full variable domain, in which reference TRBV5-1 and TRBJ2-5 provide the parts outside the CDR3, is KAGVTQTPRYLIKTRGQQVTLSCSPISGHRSVSWYQQTPGQGLQFLFEYFSETQRNKGNFPGRFSGRQFSNSRSEMNVSTLELGDSALYLCASSASDRGGTQYFGPGTRLLVL.